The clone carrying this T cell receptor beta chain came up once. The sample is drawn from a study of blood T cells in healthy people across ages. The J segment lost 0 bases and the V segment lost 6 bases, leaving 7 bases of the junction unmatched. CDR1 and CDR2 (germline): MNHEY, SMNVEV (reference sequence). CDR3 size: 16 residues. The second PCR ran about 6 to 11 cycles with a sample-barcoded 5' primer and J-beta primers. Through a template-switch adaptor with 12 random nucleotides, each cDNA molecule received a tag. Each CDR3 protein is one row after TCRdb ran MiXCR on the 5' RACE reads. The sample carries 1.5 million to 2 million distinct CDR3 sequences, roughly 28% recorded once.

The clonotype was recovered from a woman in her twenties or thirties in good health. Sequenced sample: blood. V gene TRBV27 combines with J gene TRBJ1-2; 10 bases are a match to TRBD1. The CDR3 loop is CASSRDRGRANYGYTF. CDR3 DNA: TGTGCCAGCAGCCGGGACAGGGGCCGTGCTAACTATGGCTACACCTTC.